The 25 T cell receptor beta chains listed next were all sequenced from one sample in a study of blood T cell repertoires in COVID-19. This table comes from immunoSEQ multiplex PCR, and its TCRdb copy is limited to in-frame clones, with some not included. The table shows about 300,000 clones, with 88% occurring only once. Sequenced: peripheral blood. The source is a woman aged 25 to 39 with COVID-19, enrolled during active disease.

J is TRBJ1-1 and V is TRBV28; D is undetermined. The germline V gene encodes CDR1 MDHEN and CDR2 SYDVKM. This CDR3 is 13 amino acids long. V was pared by 7 bases and J by 5 bases, with 14 bases between. DNA for the CDR3: TGTGCCAGCATTGATAACATGAGGACTGAAGCTTTCTTT. Protein product: CASIDNMRTEAFF.

The chain combines TRBV5-1 with TRBJ2-2; TRBD2 matches at 9 bases. Germline loops: CDR1 SGHRS, CDR2 YFSETQ. The CDR3 is made up of 17 amino acids. The V segment lost 7 bases and the J segment 5 bases; nucleotides outside the gene matches: 15. CDR3 DNA: TGCGCCAGCTCCCCGCGGGGCGGGGGGGCCGATACCGGGGAGCTGTTTTTT. This codes for CASSPRGGGADTGELFF.

This sequence joins TRBV29-1 and TRBJ1-2, with TRBD1 identical over 7 bases. Trimming at V came to 7 bases and at J to 4 bases, leaving 18 bases not matched to a gene. Looked up from germline, CDR1 is SQVTM and CDR2 is ANQGSEA. This CDR3 spans 16 amino acids. CDR3 nucleotides: TGCAGCGCCATGAGCTTGTCTAGGACAGGAGGCTATGGCTACACCTTC. It is translated as CSAMSLSRTGGYGYTF.

CDR3 sequence (DNA): TGTGCCACCAGCAGCTTCTACAATGAGCAGTTCTTC. It specifies CATSSFYNEQFF. This chain links TRBV15 with TRBJ2-1; the D is unclear. This CDR3 spans 12 amino acids. V lost 3 bases and J lost 3, with 3 bases in between. CDR1 and CDR2 (germline): LNHNV, YYDKDF (reference sequence). The whole variable domain, filled in from reference TRBV15 and TRBJ2-1, reads DAMVIQNPRYQVTQFGKPVTLSCSQTLNHNVMYWYQQKSSQAPKLLFHYYDKDFNNEADTPDNFQSRRPNTSFCFLDIRSPGLGDTAMYLCATSSFYNEQFFGPGTRLTVL.

The chain uses TRBV6-6 and TRBJ2-1; TRBD2 is a possible D gene (7 bases). This CDR3 is built from 14 residues. V lost 7 bases and J lost 9, with 19 bases in between. Germline assignment: CDR1 MNHNY and CDR2 SVGAGI (reference sequence). The DNA of the CDR3 is TGTGCCAGCATTCAGGGAGGGGGGGCCATTGAGCAGTTCTTC. It translates to CASIQGGGAIEQFF.

The chain combines TRBV19 with TRBJ1-5; TRBD1 is a possible D gene (5 bases). Germline loops: CDR1 LNHDA, CDR2 SQIVND (reference sequence). Between the trimmed V and J ends, which lost 4 bases and 1 base, there was a span of 14 bases. The CDR3 spans 16 residues. The DNA for the CDR3 is TGTGCCAGTAGTAGTAGGGGCGCGATCAGCAATCAGCCCCAGCATTTT. Its protein product is CASSSRGAISNQPQHF. The whole variable domain, remainder taken from reference TRBV19 and TRBJ1-5, is DGGITQSPKYLFRKEGQNVTLSCEQNLNHDAMYWYRQDPGQGLRLIYYSQIVNDFQKGDIAEGYSVSREKKESFPLTVTSAQKNPTAFYLCASSSRGAISNQPQHFGDGTRLSIL.

This rearrangement joins TRBV2 to TRBJ1-2; the D gene is possibly TRBD1 (6 bases). V was clipped by 6 bases and J by 1 base, with 12 bases between them. Germline CDR1 SNHLY, CDR2 FYNNEI. This CDR3 is built from 14 residues. The CDR3 bases are TGTGCCAGCAGCTGGGGACACCTTAACTATGGCTACACCTTC. Its protein product is CASSWGHLNYGYTF.

This sequence joins TRBV3-1 (or the pseudogene TRBV3-2) and TRBJ1-3; D might be TRBD1 (6 bases). Germline V gene lookup returns CDR1 LGHDT and CDR2 YNNKEL (reference sequence). V was pared by 7 bases and J by 0 bases, with 13 bases between. The CDR3 consists of 15 residues. The CDR3 region is CASTKQGYSGNTIYF. In DNA, the CDR3 is TGTGCCAGCACCAAACAGGGTTACTCTGGAAACACCATATATTTT.

The genes are TRBV2 and TRBJ2-1; D is ambiguous. This CDR3 is 14 amino acids long. Germline V gene data show CDR1 as SNHLY and CDR2 as FYNNEI. V dropped 4 bases and J dropped 6 bases, with 13 bases sitting between them. The CDR3 protein is CASSARVVTNEQFF. CDR3 sequence (DNA): TGTGCCAGCAGTGCCCGGGTAGTTACCAATGAGCAGTTCTTC.

The rearrangement joins TRBV18 to TRBJ1-5; D not resolved. Trimming left V 4 bases short and J 1 base short, with 8 bases between. The CDR3 spans 14 residues. Germline assignment: CDR1 KGHSH and CDR2 LQKENI. The CDR3 DNA follows: TGTGCCAGCTCACTAGACTGGAGCAATCAGCCCCAGCATTTT. Translated: CASSLDWSNQPQHF. The full variable domain, with the rest looked up from reference TRBV18 and TRBJ1-5, is NAGVMQNPRHLVRRRGQEARLRCSPMKGHSHVYWYRQLPEEGLKFMVYLQKENIIDESGMPKERFSAEFPKEGPSILRIQQVVRGDSAAYFCASSLDWSNQPQHFGDGTRLSIL.

This chain links TRBV7-9 with TRBJ1-1; D unresolved. The CDR3 has 14 residues. Germline CDR1 is SEHNR and CDR2 is FQNEAQ (reference sequence). Trimming took 6 bases from V and 2 from J, leaving 13 bases between them. The CDR3 nucleotides are TGTGCCAGCAGGGCGGGTATGGGTAACACTGAAGCTTTCTTT. It yields the protein CASRAGMGNTEAFF.

This clone was seen a handful of times. The chain employs TRBV2 and TRBJ1-5; D unclear. Germline CDR1 and CDR2: SNHLY and FYNNEI. The V and J ends lost 1 base and 4 bases respectively, with 8 bases between them. This CDR3 is 14 amino acids long. The CDR3 bases are TGTGCCAGCAGTGAAGAAACGGGAAATCAGCCCCAGCATTTT. It translates to CASSEETGNQPQHF.

This clone was recorded a few times. The chain employs TRBV7-9 and TRBJ1-2; possibly TRBD1 for D (5 bases). CDR3 size: 15 residues. The germline gives CDR1 SEHNR, CDR2 FQNEAQ (reference sequence). V lost 1 base to trimming and J lost 6 bases, with 15 bases between them. CDR3 bases: TGTGCCAGCAGCTTAGTACTTCGGGGAGGGGATGGCTACACCTTC. This encodes CASSLVLRGGDGYTF.

This clone came up a few times. The chain recombines TRBV6-5 with TRBJ2-7; the D gene is possibly TRBD1 (6 bases). Germline CDR1 and CDR2: MNHEY and SVGAGI. The CDR3 is made up of 13 amino acids. Trimming took off 7 bases at V and 3 bases at J, with 13 bases between the two ends. CDR3 amino acids: CASNHRTVYEQYF. CDR3 coding DNA: TGTGCCAGCAACCATAGGACAGTCTACGAGCAGTACTTC.

The chain recombines TRBV28 with TRBJ1-1; TRBD1 might be the D (5 bases). Germline CDR1 and CDR2: MDHEN and SYDVKM. The CDR3 totals 9 residues. Trimming stripped 10 bases from V and 11 bases from J, with 11 bases between. CDR3 sequence (DNA): TGTGCCACAGGGCGTCAGGCTTTCTTT. Translating gives CATGRQAFF.

This rearrangement joins TRBV6-5 to TRBJ2-5; 9 nucleotides agree with TRBD1. CDR1 is MNHEY, CDR2 SVGAGI, per germline. V was clipped by 0 bases and J by 1 base; unmatched bases: 0. The CDR3 is made up of 15 amino acids. This CDR3 is CASSYSTGGQETQYF. The CDR3 DNA follows: TGTGCCAGCAGTTACTCGACAGGGGGCCAAGAGACCCAGTACTTC.

The chain recombines TRBV14 with TRBJ2-7; D is unresolved. Trimming removed 5 bases at V and 1 base at J, with 6 bases between. The CDR3 is 12 residues long. Germline-derived CDR1 and CDR2 are SGHDN and FVKESK. CDR3 DNA sequence: TGTGCCAGCAGCAAAGTATCCTACGAGCAGTACTTC. This sequence encodes CASSKVSYEQYF.

This sequence joins TRBV5-4 and TRBJ2-2, with 14 bases identical to TRBD2. The V gene's germline CDR1 is SGHNT and CDR2 YYREEE (reference sequence). This CDR3 has 16 amino acids. The V segment lost 3 bases and the J segment 6 bases; nucleotides outside the gene matches: 4. The CDR3 region has the DNA TGTGCCAGCAGCTCCGGGACTAGCGGGGGCCCCGGGGAGCTGTTTTTT. Translation: CASSSGTSGGPGELFF.

V is TRBV2 and J is TRBJ2-7; no firm D call. The germline V gene encodes CDR1 SNHLY and CDR2 FYNNEI. The ends were cut back, 1 base at V and 4 bases at J, with 14 bases in the middle. The CDR3 contains 15 residues. As DNA, the CDR3 is TGTGCCAGCAGTGAAGGGCAGGCCAATCTTTACGAGCAGTACTTC. It translates to CASSEGQANLYEQYF. The whole variable domain, remainder taken from reference TRBV2 and TRBJ2-7, is EPEVTQTPSHQVTQMGQEVILRCVPISNHLYFYWYRQILGQKVEFLVSFYNNEISEKSEIFDDQFSVERPDGSNFTLKIRSTKLEDSAMYFCASSEGQANLYEQYFGPGTRLTVT.

V is TRBV7-9 and J is TRBJ2-1, with a possible D match to TRBD2 (6 bases). CDR1 SEHNR and CDR2 FQNEAQ come from the germline V gene (reference sequence). The V end lost 0 bases, the J end lost 0 bases, and 15 bases lay between the germline ends. This CDR3 is built from 18 residues. CDR3 DNA: TGTGCCAGCAGCTTAGCATTGGACCGGGACTCCTCCTACAATGAGCAGTTCTTC. It yields the protein CASSLALDRDSSYNEQFF.

The chain uses TRBV28 and TRBJ2-6; the D gene is possibly TRBD1 (6 bases). CDR3 length: 16 amino acids. Germline V CDR1 and CDR2: MDHEN, SYDVKM. Deletions cut 5 bases from V and 0 bases from J, with 11 bases between. CDR3 DNA sequence: TGTGCCAGCAGTAGCCGACAGGACTCTGGGGCCAACGTCCTGACTTTC. It is translated as CASSSRQDSGANVLTF.

Here the CDR3 reads CASSPDSNSNQPQHF. CDR3 nucleotide sequence: TGCGCCAGCAGCCCTGACAGCAATAGCAATCAGCCCCAGCATTTT. The chain is built from TRBV4-1 and TRBJ1-5; D is possibly TRBD1 (5 bases). This CDR3 is built from 15 residues. CDR1 and CDR2 from the germline V gene are MGHRA and YSYEKL. The V end was cut by 4 bases, the J end by 0 bases, with 10 bases between.

The chain links TRBV24-1 to TRBJ1-1; no reliable D call. Germline CDR1 KGHDR, CDR2 SFDVKD. Trimming stripped 2 bases from V and 3 bases from J, with 6 bases between. The CDR3 runs 13 residues. The CDR3 here is CATSDWGDTEAFF. The CDR3 DNA reads TGTGCCACCAGTGATTGGGGAGACACTGAAGCTTTCTTT.

The chain links TRBV2 to TRBJ2-1, with 11 bases matching TRBD2. Germline V gene sequence: CDR1 SNHLY, CDR2 FYNNEI. CDR3 length: 18 amino acids. V lost 5 bases, J lost 9 bases, and 18 bases stayed unmatched. CDR3 DNA: TGTGCCAGCAGTCCCGGGACTAGCGGTTTAGGGGTAGCCGGTGAGCAGTTCTTC. This encodes CASSPGTSGLGVAGEQFF.

The chain combines TRBV10-1 with TRBJ2-1, with TRBD2 matching over 11 bases. CDR1 and CDR2 (germline): WNHNN, SYGVQD (reference sequence). The V segment lost 6 bases and the J segment 7 bases; nucleotides outside the gene matches: 8. The CDR3 contains 15 residues. The CDR3 spells CASSKLAGAGNEQFF. The DNA for the CDR3 is TGCGCCAGCAGCAAACTAGCGGGGGCAGGGAATGAGCAGTTCTTC.